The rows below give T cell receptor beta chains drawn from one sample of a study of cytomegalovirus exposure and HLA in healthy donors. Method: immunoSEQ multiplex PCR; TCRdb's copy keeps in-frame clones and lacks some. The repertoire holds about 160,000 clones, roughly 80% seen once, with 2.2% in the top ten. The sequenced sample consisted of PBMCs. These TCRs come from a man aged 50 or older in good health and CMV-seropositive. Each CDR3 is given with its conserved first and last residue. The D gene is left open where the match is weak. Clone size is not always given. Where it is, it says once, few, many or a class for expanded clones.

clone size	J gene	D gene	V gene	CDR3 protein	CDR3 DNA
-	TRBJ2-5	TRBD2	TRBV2	CASTGGGPRTYF	TGTGCCAGCACCGGCGGGGGGCCAAGAACATACTTC
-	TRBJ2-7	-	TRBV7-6	CASSLGQDTYEQYF	TGTGCCAGCAGCTTAGGACAGGACACCTACGAGCAGTACTTC
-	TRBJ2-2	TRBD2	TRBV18	CASSPQLAGVSGELFF	TGTGCCAGCTCACCACAACTAGCGGGGGTCTCCGGGGAGCTGTTTTTT
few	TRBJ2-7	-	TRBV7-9	CASSFRGTYEQYF	TGTGCCAGCAGCTTTCGGGGAACCTACGAGCAGTACTTC
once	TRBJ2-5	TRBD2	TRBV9	CASSVGSAGGQETQYF	TGTGCCAGCAGCGTAGGTTCGGCGGGGGGGCAAGAGACCCAGTACTTC
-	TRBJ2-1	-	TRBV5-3	CAGRGSYNEQFF	TGTGCCGGGCGGGGATCCTACAATGAGCAGTTCTTC
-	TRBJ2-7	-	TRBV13	CASSLGIPFGSSYEQYF	TGTGCCAGCAGCTTAGGGATACCCTTTGGGAGCTCCTACGAGCAGTACTTC
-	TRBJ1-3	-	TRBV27	CASRRTGSGNTIYF	TGTGCCAGCAGACGAACAGGGTCTGGAAACACCATATATTTT
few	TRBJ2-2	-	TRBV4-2	CASSPLGPNTGELFF	TGTGCCAGCAGCCCGTTGGGGCCGAACACCGGGGAGCTGTTTTTT
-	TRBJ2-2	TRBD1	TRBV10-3	CAISLQGTGELFF	TGTGCCATCAGCCTACAGGGGACCGGGGAGCTGTTTTTT
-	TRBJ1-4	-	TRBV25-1	CASSRGSEKLFF	TGTGCCAGCAGTCGGGGGAGTGAAAAACTGTTTTTT
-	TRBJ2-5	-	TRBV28	CASTQPGEETQYF	TGTGCCAGCACCCAACCGGGGGAAGAGACCCAGTACTTC
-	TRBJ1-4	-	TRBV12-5	CASGSAESNEKLFF	TGTGCTAGTGGTTCCGCGGAGAGCAATGAAAAACTGTTTTTT
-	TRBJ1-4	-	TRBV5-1	CASSWGGSSTNEKLFF	TGCGCCAGCAGCTGGGGGGGTTCCTCAACTAATGAAAAACTGTTTTTT
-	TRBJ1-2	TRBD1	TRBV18	CASSSTGGIHNLNYGYTF	TGTGCCAGCTCATCGACAGGGGGAATACATAATCTGAACTATGGCTACACCTTC
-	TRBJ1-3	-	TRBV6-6	CASSPLAPRGNTIYF	TGTGCCAGCAGCCCTCTGGCCCCGAGGGGAAACACCATATATTTT
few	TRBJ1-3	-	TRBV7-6	CASSPQLTGNTIYF	TGTGCCAGCAGCCCCCAACTAACTGGAAACACCATATATTTT
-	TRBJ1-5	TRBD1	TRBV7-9	CASSHDRDRSNQPQHF	TGTGCCAGCAGCCATGACCGGGACAGGTCCAATCAGCCCCAGCATTTT
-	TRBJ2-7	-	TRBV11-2	CASSPTGLATYEQYF	TGTGCCAGCAGCCCAACAGGGTTAGCAACCTACGAGCAGTACTTC
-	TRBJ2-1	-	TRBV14	CASSQDTGRNEQFF	TGTGCCAGCAGCCAAGATACGGGGAGGAATGAGCAGTTCTTC
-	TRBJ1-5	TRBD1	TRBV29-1	CSVGQGDQPQHF	TGCAGCGTTGGTCAGGGGGATCAGCCCCAGCATTTT
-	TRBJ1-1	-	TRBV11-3	CASKNEARGTEAFF	TGTGCCAGCAAGAATGAGGCGAGAGGCACTGAAGCTTTCTTT
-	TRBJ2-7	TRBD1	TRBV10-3	CAISGQGFYEQYF	TGTGCCATCTCGGGACAGGGGTTCTACGAGCAGTACTTC
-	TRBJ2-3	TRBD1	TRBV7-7	CASSPGLGQGTDTQYF	TGTGCTAGCAGCCCAGGACTCGGACAGGGCACAGATACGCAGTATTTT
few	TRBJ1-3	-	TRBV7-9	CASTPGSGNTIYF	TGTGCCAGCACCCCCGGTTCTGGAAACACCATATATTTT
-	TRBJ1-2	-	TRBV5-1	CASSEDYGGYTF	TGCGCCAGCAGCGAGGACTACGGGGGCTACACCTTC
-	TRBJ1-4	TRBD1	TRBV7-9	CASSPMDRGREKLFF	TGTGCCAGCAGCCCCATGGACAGGGGTCGGGAAAAACTGTTTTTT
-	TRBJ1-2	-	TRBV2	CASSDDALQNYGYTF	TGTGCCAGCAGTGATGATGCCTTGCAGAACTATGGCTACACCTTC
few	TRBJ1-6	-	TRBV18	CASSPGTGTSYNSPLHF	TGTGCCAGCTCACCCGGAACAGGGACCTCCTATAATTCACCCCTCCACTTT
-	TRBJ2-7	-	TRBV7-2	CASVPGSSYEQYF	TGTGCCAGCGTCCCGGGGTCTTCCTACGAGCAGTACTTC
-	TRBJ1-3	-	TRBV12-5	CASASQGLIGNTIYF	TGTGCTAGTGCATCCCAGGGTCTCATAGGAAACACCATATATTTT
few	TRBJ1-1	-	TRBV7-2	CASSFFRQSGTEAFF	TGTGCCAGCAGCTTTTTCCGACAGTCCGGTACTGAAGCTTTCTTT
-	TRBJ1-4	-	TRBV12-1	CASSLFQGVGTNEKLFF	TGTGCCAGCAGCTTGTTTCAGGGGGTGGGGACTAATGAAAAACTGTTTTTT
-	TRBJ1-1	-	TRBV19	CATLGWNTEAFF	TGTGCCACCCTCGGTTGGAACACTGAAGCTTTCTTT
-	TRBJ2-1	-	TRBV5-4	CASRLSFEQFF	TGTGCCAGCAGATTGAGCTTTGAGCAGTTCTTC
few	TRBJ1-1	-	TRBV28	CASSLRFTEAFF	TGTGCCAGCAGTTTACGGTTCACTGAAGCTTTCTTT
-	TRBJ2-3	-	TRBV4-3	CASSQGARGTQYF	TGCGCCAGCAGCCAGGGTGCCAGGGGTACGCAGTATTTT
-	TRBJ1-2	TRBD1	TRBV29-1	CSVERQGFNYGYTF	TGCAGCGTTGAAAGACAGGGATTTAACTATGGCTACACCTTC
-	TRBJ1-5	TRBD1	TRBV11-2	CASSPTGDSNQPQHF	TGTGCCAGCAGCCCTACAGGGGATAGCAATCAGCCCCAGCATTTT
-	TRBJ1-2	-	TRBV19	CASTDYGRGGSGYTF	TGTGCCAGTACTGACTATGGACGGGGGGGGAGCGGCTACACCTTC
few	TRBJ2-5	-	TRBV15	CATSRGGQGYQETQYF	TGTGCCACCAGCAGAGGGGGGCAGGGGTATCAAGAGACCCAGTACTTC
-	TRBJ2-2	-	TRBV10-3	CAIRGGQEGTGELFF	TGTGCCATCAGGGGGGGTCAGGAGGGGACCGGGGAGCTGTTTTTT
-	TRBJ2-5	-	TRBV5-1	CASSLGQGQETQYF	TGCGCCAGCAGCTTGGGGCAGGGGCAAGAGACCCAGTACTTC
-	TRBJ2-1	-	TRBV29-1	CSVRRDFPDNEQFF	TGCAGCGTCAGGAGGGACTTCCCCGACAATGAGCAGTTCTTC
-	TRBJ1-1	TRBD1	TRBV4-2	CASSQEAHGQAETEAFF	TGTGCCAGCAGCCAAGAGGCCCACGGACAGGCAGAGACTGAAGCTTTCTTT
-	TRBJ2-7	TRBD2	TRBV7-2	CASSPTSGGNYEQYF	TGTGCCAGCAGCCCCACTAGCGGGGGAAACTACGAGCAGTACTTC
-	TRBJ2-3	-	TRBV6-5	CAVADSLLGDTQYF	TGTGCCGTGGCGGACAGTCTCCTTGGCGATACGCAGTATTTT
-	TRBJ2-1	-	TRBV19	CASSILLRTRNNEQFF	TGTGCCAGTAGTATCCTCCTACGAACTAGAAACAATGAGCAGTTCTTC
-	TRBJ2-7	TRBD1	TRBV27	CASSRTGVSYEQYF	TGTGCCAGCAGTCGGACAGGGGTCTCCTACGAGCAGTACTTC
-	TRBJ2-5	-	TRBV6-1	CASRIHGSGETQYF	TGTGCCAGCAGGATCCACGGGAGTGGGGAGACCCAGTACTTC
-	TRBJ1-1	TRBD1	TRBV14	CASSPWTGGSTEAFF	TGTGCCAGCAGCCCTTGGACAGGGGGCTCCACTGAAGCTTTCTTT
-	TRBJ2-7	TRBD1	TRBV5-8	CASSLGDSSYEQYF	TGTGCCAGCAGCCTGGGGGACAGTTCCTACGAGCAGTACTTC
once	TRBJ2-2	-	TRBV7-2	CASSLGPTLSTGELFF	TGTGCCAGCAGCTTAGGTCCCACTCTAAGCACCGGGGAGCTGTTTTTT
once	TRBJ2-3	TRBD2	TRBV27	CASSPHERGYTDTQYF	TGTGCCAGCAGTCCCCATGAGCGGGGCTACACAGATACGCAGTATTTT
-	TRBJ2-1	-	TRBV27	CASSLSKGNEQFF	TGTGCCAGCAGTTTATCTAAGGGGAATGAGCAGTTCTTC
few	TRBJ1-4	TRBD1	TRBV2	CASSGGQGGEKLFF	TGTGCCAGCAGTGGGGGACAGGGCGGTGAAAAACTGTTTTTT
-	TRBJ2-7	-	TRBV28	CASSFRESSEQYF	TGTGCCAGCAGTTTTAGGGAGAGTAGCGAGCAGTACTTC
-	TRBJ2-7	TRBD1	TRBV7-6	CASSSDRGTYEQYF	TGTGCCAGCAGCTCGGACAGGGGGACCTACGAGCAGTACTTC
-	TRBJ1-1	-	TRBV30	CAWSPQVNTEAFF	TGTGCCTGGAGTCCACAGGTGAACACTGAAGCTTTCTTT